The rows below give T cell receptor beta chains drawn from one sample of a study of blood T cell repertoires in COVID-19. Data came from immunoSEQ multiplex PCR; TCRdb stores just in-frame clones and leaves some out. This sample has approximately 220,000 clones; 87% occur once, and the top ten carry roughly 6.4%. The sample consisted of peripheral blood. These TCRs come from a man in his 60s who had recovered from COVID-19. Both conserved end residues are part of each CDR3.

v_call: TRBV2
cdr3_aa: CASTKGTGAYEQYF

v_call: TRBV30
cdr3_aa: CAWRKMGQGTYEQYF

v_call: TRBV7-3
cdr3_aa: CASSPSKGVDGYTF

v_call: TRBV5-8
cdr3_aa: CASSLGVTASGANVLTF

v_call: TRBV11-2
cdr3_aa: CASSLGSGGNTIYF

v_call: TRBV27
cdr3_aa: CASSLPGAYEQYF

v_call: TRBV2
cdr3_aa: CASSGEDQPQHF

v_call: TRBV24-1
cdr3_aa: CATSDLDRGEAFF

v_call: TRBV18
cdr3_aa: CASSEGVSNQPQHF

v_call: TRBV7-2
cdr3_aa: CASSRKQGGNEKLFF

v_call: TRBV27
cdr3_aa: CASSLTSPYEQYF

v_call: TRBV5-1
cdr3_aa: CASSLGDSTPEAFF

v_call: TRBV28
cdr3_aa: CASSFGEGTGELFF

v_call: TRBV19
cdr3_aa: CASSMEGTEAFF

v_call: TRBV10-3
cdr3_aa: CAISELSYGYTF

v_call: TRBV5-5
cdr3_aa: CASSLVRDTNQPQHF

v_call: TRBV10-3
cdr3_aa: CAISEPDRDTEAFF

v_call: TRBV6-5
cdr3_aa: CASREEATSTDTQYF

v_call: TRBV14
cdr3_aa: CASSHLPPGAQHF

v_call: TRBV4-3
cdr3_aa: CASSTDRISTDTQYF

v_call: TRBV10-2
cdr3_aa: CASSESGTGDNTIYF

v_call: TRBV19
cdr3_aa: CASSRGFTYEQYF

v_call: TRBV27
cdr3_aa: CASRNLAGGTDEQFF

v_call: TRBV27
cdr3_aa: CASSLGNRGGGASPLHF

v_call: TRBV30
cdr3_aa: CAWSKGHLNTGELFF

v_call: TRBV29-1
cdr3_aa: CSGKWGQGTGELFF

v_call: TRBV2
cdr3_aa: CASSDPRDKYNEQYF

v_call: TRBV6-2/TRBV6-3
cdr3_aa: CASSPGQNTEAFF

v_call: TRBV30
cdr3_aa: CAWSSAGNTEAFF

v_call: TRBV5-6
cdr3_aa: CASSLGSVEDTQYF

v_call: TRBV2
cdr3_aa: CASSESWPRQGKGYTF